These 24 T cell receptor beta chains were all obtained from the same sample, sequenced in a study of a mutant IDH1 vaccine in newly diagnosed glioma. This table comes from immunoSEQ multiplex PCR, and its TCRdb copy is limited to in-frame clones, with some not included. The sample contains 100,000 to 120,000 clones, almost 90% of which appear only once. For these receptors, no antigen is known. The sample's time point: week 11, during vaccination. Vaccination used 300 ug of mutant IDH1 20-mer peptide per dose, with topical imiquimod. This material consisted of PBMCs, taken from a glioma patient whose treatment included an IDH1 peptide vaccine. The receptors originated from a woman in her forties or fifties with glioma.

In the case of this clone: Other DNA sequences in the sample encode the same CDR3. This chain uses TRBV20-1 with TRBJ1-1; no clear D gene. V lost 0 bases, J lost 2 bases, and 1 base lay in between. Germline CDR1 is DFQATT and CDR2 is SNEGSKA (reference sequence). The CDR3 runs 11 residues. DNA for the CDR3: TGCAGTGCTAGAGAAAACACTGAAGCTTTCTTT. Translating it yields CSARENTEAFF.

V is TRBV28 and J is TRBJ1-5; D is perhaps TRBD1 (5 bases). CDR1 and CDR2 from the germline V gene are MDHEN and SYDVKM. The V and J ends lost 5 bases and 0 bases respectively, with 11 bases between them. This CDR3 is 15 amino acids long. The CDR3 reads CASSEQEYSNQPQHF. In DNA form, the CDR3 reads TGTGCCAGCAGTGAACAGGAGTATAGCAATCAGCCCCAGCATTTT.

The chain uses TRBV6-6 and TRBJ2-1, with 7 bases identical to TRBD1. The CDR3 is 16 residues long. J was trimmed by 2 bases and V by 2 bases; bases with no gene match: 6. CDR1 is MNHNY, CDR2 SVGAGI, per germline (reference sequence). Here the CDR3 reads CASSYPDRVAYNEQFF. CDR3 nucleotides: TGTGCCAGCAGTTACCCCGACAGGGTGGCCTACAATGAGCAGTTCTTC.

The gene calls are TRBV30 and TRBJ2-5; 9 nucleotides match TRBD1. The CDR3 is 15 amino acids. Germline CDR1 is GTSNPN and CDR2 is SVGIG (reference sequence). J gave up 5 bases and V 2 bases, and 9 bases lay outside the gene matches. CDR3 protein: CAWSRGTGSRETQYF. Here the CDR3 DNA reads TGTGCCTGGAGTCGTGGGACAGGGTCTAGGGAGACCCAGTACTTC. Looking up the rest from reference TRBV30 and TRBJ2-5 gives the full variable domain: SQTIHQWPATLVQPVGSPLSLECTVEGTSNPNLYWYRQAAGRGLQLLFYSVGIGQISSEVPQNLSASRPQDRQFILSSKKLLLSDSGFYLCAWSRGTGSRETQYFGPGTRLLVL.

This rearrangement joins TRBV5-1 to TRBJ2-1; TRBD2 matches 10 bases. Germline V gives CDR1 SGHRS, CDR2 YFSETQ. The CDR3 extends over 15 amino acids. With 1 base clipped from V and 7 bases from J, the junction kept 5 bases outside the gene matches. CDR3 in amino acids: CASSLMPSGGNEQFF. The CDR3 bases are TGCGCCAGCAGCTTGATGCCTAGCGGGGGAAATGAGCAGTTCTTC.

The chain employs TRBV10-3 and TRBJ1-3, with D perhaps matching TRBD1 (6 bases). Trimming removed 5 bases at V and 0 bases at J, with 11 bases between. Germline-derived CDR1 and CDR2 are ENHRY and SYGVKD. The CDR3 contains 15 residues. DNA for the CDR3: TGTGCCATCAGTCCCCCAGGGGTCTCTGGAAACACCATATATTTT. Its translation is CAISPPGVSGNTIYF.

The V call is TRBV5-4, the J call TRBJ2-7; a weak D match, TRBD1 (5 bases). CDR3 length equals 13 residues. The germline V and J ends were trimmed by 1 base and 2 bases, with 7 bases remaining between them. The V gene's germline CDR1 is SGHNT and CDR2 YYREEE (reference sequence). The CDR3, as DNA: TGTGCCAGCAGCTTGAAAGGGGCCTACGAGCAGTACTTC. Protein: CASSLKGAYEQYF.

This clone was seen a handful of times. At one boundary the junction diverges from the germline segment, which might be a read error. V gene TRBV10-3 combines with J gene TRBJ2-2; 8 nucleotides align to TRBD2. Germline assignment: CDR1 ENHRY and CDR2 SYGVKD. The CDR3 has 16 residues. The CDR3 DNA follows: TGTGGCATCGCTCGACAGGCGGGAGGTCTGAGCGGGGAGCTGTTTTTT. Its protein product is CGIARQAGGLSGELFF.

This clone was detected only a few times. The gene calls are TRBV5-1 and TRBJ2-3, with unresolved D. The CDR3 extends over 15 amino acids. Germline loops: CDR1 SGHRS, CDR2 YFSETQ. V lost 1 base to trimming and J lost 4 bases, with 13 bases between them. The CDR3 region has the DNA TGCGCCAGCAGCTTGCCGGTCGGGTTCCCAGATACGCAGTATTTT. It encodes CASSLPVGFPDTQYF.

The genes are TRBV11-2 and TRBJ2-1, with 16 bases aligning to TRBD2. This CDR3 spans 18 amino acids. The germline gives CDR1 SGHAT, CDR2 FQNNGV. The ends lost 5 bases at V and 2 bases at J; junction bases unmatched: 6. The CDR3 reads CASSVPGLAGGTYNEQFF. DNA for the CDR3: TGTGCCAGCAGCGTGCCGGGACTAGCGGGAGGGACCTACAATGAGCAGTTCTTC. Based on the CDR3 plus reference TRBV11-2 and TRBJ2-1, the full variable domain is EAGVAQSPRYKIIEKRQSVAFWCNPISGHATLYWYQQILGQGPKLLIQFQNNGVVDDSQLPKDRFSAERLKGVDSTLKIQPAKLEDSAVYLCASSVPGLAGGTYNEQFFGPGTRLTVL.

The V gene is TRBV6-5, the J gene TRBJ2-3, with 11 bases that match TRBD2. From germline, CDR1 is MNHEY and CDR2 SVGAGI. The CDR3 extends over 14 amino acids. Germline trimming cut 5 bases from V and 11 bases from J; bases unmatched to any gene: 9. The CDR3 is CASSVIAGGPGQYF. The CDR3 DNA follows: TGTGCCAGCAGTGTGATAGCGGGAGGGCCTGGGCAGTATTTT.

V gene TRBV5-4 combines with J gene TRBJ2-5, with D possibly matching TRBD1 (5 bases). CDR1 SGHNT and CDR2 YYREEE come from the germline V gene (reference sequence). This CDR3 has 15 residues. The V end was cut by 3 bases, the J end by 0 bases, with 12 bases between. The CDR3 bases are TGTGCCAGCAGCTCAACGATGACAGACCAAGAGACCCAGTACTTC. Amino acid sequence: CASSSTMTDQETQYF.

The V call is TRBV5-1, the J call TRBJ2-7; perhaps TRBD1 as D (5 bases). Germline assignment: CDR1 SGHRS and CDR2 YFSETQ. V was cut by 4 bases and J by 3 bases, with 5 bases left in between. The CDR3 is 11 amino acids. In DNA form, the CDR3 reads TGCGCCAGCAGCCAGGGCTACGAGCAGTACTTC. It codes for CASSQGYEQYF. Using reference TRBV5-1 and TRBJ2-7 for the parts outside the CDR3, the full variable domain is KAGVTQTPRYLIKTRGQQVTLSCSPISGHRSVSWYQQTPGQGLQFLFEYFSETQRNKGNFPGRFSGRQFSNSRSEMNVSTLELGDSALYLCASSQGYEQYFGPGTRLTVT.

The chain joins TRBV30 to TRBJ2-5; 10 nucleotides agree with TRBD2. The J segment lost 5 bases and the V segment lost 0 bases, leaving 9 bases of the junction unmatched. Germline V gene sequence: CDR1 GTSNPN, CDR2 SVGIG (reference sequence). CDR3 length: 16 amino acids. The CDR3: CAWSVGLAGAGETQYF. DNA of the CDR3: TGTGCCTGGAGTGTAGGGCTAGCGGGAGCGGGTGAGACCCAGTACTTC.

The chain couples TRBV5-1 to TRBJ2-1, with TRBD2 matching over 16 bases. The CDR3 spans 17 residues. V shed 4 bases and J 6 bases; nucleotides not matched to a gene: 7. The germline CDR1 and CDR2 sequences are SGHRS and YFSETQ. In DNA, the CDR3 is TGCGCCAGCAGCCCCGGGACTAGCGGGAGGGGGGTCAATGAGCAGTTCTTC. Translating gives CASSPGTSGRGVNEQFF.

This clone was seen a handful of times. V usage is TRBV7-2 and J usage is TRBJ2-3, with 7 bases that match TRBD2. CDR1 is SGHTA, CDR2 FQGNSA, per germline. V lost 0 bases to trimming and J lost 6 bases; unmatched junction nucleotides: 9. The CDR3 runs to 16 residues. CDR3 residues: CASSLAGAGAGDTQYF. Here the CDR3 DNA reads TGTGCCAGCAGCTTAGCGGGTGCGGGAGCGGGGGATACGCAGTATTTT.

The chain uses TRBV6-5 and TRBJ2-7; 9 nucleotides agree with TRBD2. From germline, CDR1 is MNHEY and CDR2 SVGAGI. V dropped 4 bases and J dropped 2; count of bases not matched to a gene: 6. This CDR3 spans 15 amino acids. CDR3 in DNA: TGTGCCAGCAGTTTCCAAGCGGGAGGACCCTACGAGCAGTACTTC. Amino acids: CASSFQAGGPYEQYF.

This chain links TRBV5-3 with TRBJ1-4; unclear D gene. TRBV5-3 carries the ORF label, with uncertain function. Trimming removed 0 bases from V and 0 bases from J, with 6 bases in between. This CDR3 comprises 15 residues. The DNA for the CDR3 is TGTGCCAGAAGCTTGGAAGACGCAACTAATGAAAAACTGTTTTTT. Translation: CARSLEDATNEKLFF.

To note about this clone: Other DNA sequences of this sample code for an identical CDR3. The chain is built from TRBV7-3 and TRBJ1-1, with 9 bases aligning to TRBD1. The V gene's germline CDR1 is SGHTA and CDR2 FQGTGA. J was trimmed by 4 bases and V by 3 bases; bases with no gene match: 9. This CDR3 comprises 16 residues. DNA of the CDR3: TGTGCCAGCAGCTTTCCGGGACAGGGTACGGTCACTGAAGCTTTCTTT. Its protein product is CASSFPGQGTVTEAFF. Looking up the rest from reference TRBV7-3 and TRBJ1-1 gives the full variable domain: GAGVSQTPSNKVTEKGKYVELRCDPISGHTALYWYRQSLGQGPEFLIYFQGTGAADDSGLPNDRFFAVRPEGSVSTLKIQRTERGDSAVYLCASSFPGQGTVTEAFFGQGTRLTVV.

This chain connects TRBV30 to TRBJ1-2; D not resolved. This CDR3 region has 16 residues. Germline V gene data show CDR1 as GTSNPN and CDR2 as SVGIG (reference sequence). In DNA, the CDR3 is TGTGCTTCTACTCTACGGCAGCTACTAACTATGGAGGGCTACACCTTC. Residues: CASTLRQLLTMEGYTF.

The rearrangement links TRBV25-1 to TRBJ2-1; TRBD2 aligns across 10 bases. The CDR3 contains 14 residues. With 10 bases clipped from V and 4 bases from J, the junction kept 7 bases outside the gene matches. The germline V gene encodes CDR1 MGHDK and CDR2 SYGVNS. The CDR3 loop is CATMPLAGYNEQFF. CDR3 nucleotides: TGTGCCACCATGCCACTAGCGGGATACAATGAGCAGTTCTTC.

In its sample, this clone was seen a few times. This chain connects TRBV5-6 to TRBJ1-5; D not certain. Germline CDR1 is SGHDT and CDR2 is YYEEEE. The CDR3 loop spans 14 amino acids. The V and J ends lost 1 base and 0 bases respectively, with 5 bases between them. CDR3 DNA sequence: TGTGCCAGCAGCTTGCCTGGTAGCAATCAGCCCCAGCATTTT. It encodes CASSLPGSNQPQHF.

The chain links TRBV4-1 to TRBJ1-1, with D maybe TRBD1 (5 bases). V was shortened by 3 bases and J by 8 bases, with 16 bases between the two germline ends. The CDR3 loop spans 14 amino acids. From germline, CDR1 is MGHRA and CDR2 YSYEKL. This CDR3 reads CASSHPAGPPEAFF. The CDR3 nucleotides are TGCGCCAGCAGCCACCCCGCAGGGCCTCCGGAAGCTTTCTTT.

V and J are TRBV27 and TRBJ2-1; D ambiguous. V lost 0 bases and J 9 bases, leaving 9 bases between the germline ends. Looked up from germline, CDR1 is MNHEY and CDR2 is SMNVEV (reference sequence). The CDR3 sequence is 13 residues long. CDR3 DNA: TGTGCCAGCAGTTTATCATGGGGAATTGAGCAGTTCTTC. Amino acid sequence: CASSLSWGIEQFF.